This entry describes one T cell receptor (beta chain). Profiled with immunoSEQ multiplex PCR; TCRdb holds only in-frame clones, not every one. The profile shows 150,000 or so clones, over 90% of them singletons. This entry comes from a study of control samples from healthy donors and cancer patients. Germline trimming cut 0 bases from V and 4 bases from J; bases unmatched to any gene: 4. Germline V gives CDR1 MGHRA, CDR2 YSYEKL. The CDR3 spans 16 residues. The gene calls are TRBV4-1 and TRBJ1-5; the match to TRBD1 covers 9 bases. The clonotype originates from a man aged 60 to 75 with colorectal cancer. The sequenced sample was PBMCs. The CDR3 coding sequence is TGCGCCAGCAGCCAAGAAGCGACAGGGGGTAATCAGCCCCAGCATTTT. Its translation: CASSQEATGGNQPQHF.